Shown below are 19 T cell receptor beta chains from a single sample sequenced in a study of shared clonotypes between healthy human individuals. TCRdb's table, derived via immunoSEQ multiplex PCR, lists solely in-frame clones and lacks some. This table holds some 500,000 clones, around 96% found once. Input material: naive CD4+ T cells sorted from blood. Sample subset: CD45RA+ positively selected. These receptors were taken from a woman in her twenties or thirties in good health.

The rearrangement uses TRBV5-1 and TRBJ2-1, with 8 bases identical to TRBD2. Unmatched junction bases numbered 12, after V lost 4 bases and J lost 6 bases. CDR1 SGHRS and CDR2 YFSETQ come from the germline V gene. The CDR3 sequence is 16 residues long. The CDR3 here is CASSKTAGLVVNEQFF. CDR3 nucleotide sequence: TGCGCCAGCAGCAAAACGGCGGGACTAGTGGTCAATGAGCAGTTCTTC.

The rearrangement links TRBV5-1 to TRBJ2-1, with D unclear. The ends were cut back, 0 bases at V and 0 bases at J, with 7 bases in the middle. CDR1 is SGHRS and CDR2 is YFSETQ in the germline V gene. The CDR3 runs 15 residues. The CDR3 loop reads CASSLERSSYNEQFF. CDR3 DNA sequence: TGCGCCAGCAGCTTGGAAAGGAGCTCCTACAATGAGCAGTTCTTC.

In this sample, this clone turned up a few times. The chain links TRBV20-1 to TRBJ1-1; D is uncertain. Per the germline V gene, CDR1 is DFQATT and CDR2 is SNEGSKA (reference sequence). This CDR3 spans 11 amino acids. Trimming stripped 6 bases from V and 1 base from J, with 6 bases between. In nucleotides, the CDR3 is TGCAGTGCAAGTGGGAACACTGAAGCTTTCTTT. This translates into CSASGNTEAFF.

This clone was seen only once. The gene calls are TRBV10-2 and TRBJ2-7; no clear D gene. V was clipped by 5 bases and J by 3 bases, with 5 bases between them. Germline CDR1 reads WSHSY; CDR2 reads SAAADI. The CDR3 has 11 amino acids. DNA for the CDR3: TGCGCCAGCAGTAGAGACTACGAGCAGTACTTC. Protein sequence: CASSRDYEQYF.

In this sample, this clone turned up once. This chain uses TRBV7-2 with TRBJ2-1; 7 nucleotides agree with TRBD2. Germline CDR1 reads SGHTA; CDR2 reads FQGNSA. This CDR3 is 14 amino acids long. The trim removed 2 bases at V and 6 bases at J, leaving 4 bases unmatched. CDR3 bases: TGTGCCAGCAGCTTATGGGGGGAGGGCAATGAGCAGTTCTTC. Its protein product is CASSLWGEGNEQFF.

This rearrangement joins TRBV13 to TRBJ2-3; either TRBD1 or TRBD2 may supply D (6 bases each). The CDR3 is 15 residues long. V was clipped by 6 bases and J by 0 bases, with 13 bases between them. Looked up from germline, CDR1 is PRHDT and CDR2 is FYEKMQ (reference sequence). CDR3 residues: CASSWRGTSTDTQYF. For the CDR3, the DNA is TGTGCCAGCAGTTGGAGGGGGACTAGCACAGATACGCAGTATTTT.

The chain has TRBV7-2 and TRBJ1-4; 11 positions match TRBD1. CDR3 size: 17 residues. J was trimmed by 8 bases and V by 1 base; bases with no gene match: 9. Germline-derived CDR1 and CDR2 are SGHTA and FQGNSA. The CDR3, as DNA: TGTGCCAGCAGCTTAGGGACAGGGGGCTCTTTAGGAGAAAAACTGTTTTTT. As protein: CASSLGTGGSLGEKLFF. The full variable domain, in which reference TRBV7-2 and TRBJ1-4 provide the parts outside the CDR3, is GAGVSQSPSNKVTEKGKDVELRCDPISGHTALYWYRQSLGQGLEFLIYFQGNSAPDKSGLPSDRFSAERTGGSVSTLTIQRTQQEDSAVYLCASSLGTGGSLGEKLFFGSGTQLSVL.

The V call is TRBV10-3, the J call TRBJ2-7; no clear D gene. Germline V gives CDR1 ENHRY, CDR2 SYGVKD. The CDR3 is 15 amino acids. V was trimmed by 7 bases and J by 3 bases, leaving 19 bases between them. CDR3 residues: CAINDARSRDYEQYF. CDR3 coding DNA: TGTGCCATCAATGATGCCCGTTCCAGAGACTACGAGCAGTACTTC.

This clone appeared a few times. The J gene is TRBJ1-1, the V gene TRBV18, with D possibly being TRBD1 (5 bases). Germline-derived CDR1 and CDR2 are KGHSH and LQKENI. The CDR3 has 13 residues. Between the trimmed V and J ends, which lost 6 bases and 1 base, there was a span of 9 bases. CDR3 loop: CASSRDRNTEAFF. In DNA form, the CDR3 reads TGTGCCAGCTCCCGAGACAGGAACACTGAAGCTTTCTTT.

The V call is TRBV15, the J call TRBJ1-5, with 8 bases aligning to TRBD1. Germline CDR1 reads LNHNV; CDR2 reads YYDKDF (reference sequence). J lost 1 base, V lost 5 bases, and 7 bases had no gene match. The CDR3 is 16 amino acids. The CDR3: CATSVRDRSSNQPQHF. In nucleotides, the CDR3 is TGTGCCACCAGCGTCCGGGACAGGTCGAGCAATCAGCCCCAGCATTTT.

The rearrangement joins TRBV10-2 to TRBJ1-1; 7 bases agree with TRBD1. The CDR3 runs to 14 residues. V was pared by 6 bases and J by 6 bases, with 10 bases of the junction left unmatched. Germline values: CDR1 WSHSY, CDR2 SAAADI. CDR3 nucleotide sequence: TGCGCCAGCAGCGCCGGGACAGTGCTATCTGAAGCTTTCTTT. It codes for CASSAGTVLSEAFF.

The chain has TRBV6-5 and TRBJ1-2; D ambiguous. Trimming removed 7 bases at V and 2 bases at J, with 5 bases between. This CDR3 has 11 residues. CDR1 and CDR2 (germline): MNHEY, SVGAGI. The CDR3 DNA reads as TGTGCCAGCACTTGGAACTATGGCTACACCTTC. It is translated as CASTWNYGYTF.

V gene TRBV28 combines with J gene TRBJ1-2; D is possibly TRBD1 (5 bases). V lost 7 bases, J lost 5 bases, and 14 bases lay in between. Germline-derived CDR1 and CDR2 are MDHEN and SYDVKM. The CDR3 is 13 amino acids. CDR3 DNA sequence: TGTGCCAGCAACGTCGACAGCGGATATGGCTACACCTTC. Residues: CASNVDSGYGYTF.

The chain is built from TRBV6-1 and TRBJ2-7, with TRBD2 as a possible D gene (6 bases). The germline V gene has CDR1 MNHNS and CDR2 SASEGT. V was trimmed by 3 bases and J by 2 bases, leaving 11 bases between them. This CDR3 spans 14 amino acids. CDR3 bases: TGTGCCAGCAGTGACTACGCGGGGCCCTACGAGCAGTACTTC. Translating gives CASSDYAGPYEQYF.

This clone was seen a single time. The chain joins TRBV27 to TRBJ2-7; 8 nucleotides line up with TRBD2. CDR3 size: 16 residues. The V and J ends lost 5 bases and 7 bases, in that order; junction bases with no gene match: 16. In germline, CDR1 is MNHEY, CDR2 SMNVEV (reference sequence). CDR3: CASSILPGGPSWEQYF. CDR3 sequence (DNA): TGTGCCAGCAGTATCTTACCGGGAGGGCCCTCATGGGAGCAGTACTTC.

This clone was observed once. CDR3 in DNA: TGTGCCAGCAGCAACCCCATCACCGGGGAGCTGTTTTTT. The encoded protein is CASSNPITGELFF. V gene TRBV6-5 combines with J gene TRBJ2-2; no reliable D call. The V end lost 6 bases, the J end lost 4 bases, and 9 bases lay between the germline ends. CDR1 is MNHEY, CDR2 SVGAGI, per germline. The CDR3 loop spans 13 amino acids.

The chain employs TRBV29-1 and TRBJ2-5, with D maybe TRBD1 (6 bases). This CDR3 has 13 amino acids. Trimming took off 7 bases at V and 2 bases at J, with 14 bases between the two ends. Germline V lookup: CDR1 SQVTM, CDR2 ANQGSEA. CDR3 loop: CSASGQLQETQYF. DNA of the CDR3: TGCAGCGCAAGTGGACAGTTACAAGAGACCCAGTACTTC.

The rearrangement links TRBV7-9 to TRBJ2-7; 8 positions match TRBD2. V shed 5 bases, J shed 4 bases, and the junction held 16 bases outside the gene matches. Germline values: CDR1 SEHNR, CDR2 FQNEAQ (reference sequence). This CDR3 comprises 17 residues. The DNA for the CDR3 is TGTGCCAGCAGCCCACCCAGGTCCGCGGGAGGACCTTACGAGCAGTACTTC. Translation: CASSPPRSAGGPYEQYF.

Note on this clone: The same CDR3 is also encoded by other DNA sequences in this sample. The rearrangement joins TRBV11-3 to TRBJ2-7; 7 bases are shared with TRBD2. Germline assignment: CDR1 SGHNT and CDR2 YENEEA. After removal of 5 bases from V and 1 base from J, the junction contained 5 bases not matched to a gene. The CDR3 length is 14 residues. CDR3 sequence (DNA): TGTGCCAGCAGCCGGGGGGACGGATCCTACGAGCAGTACTTC. This codes for CASSRGDGSYEQYF.